The 5 T cell receptor beta chains below all came from one sample that was sequenced in a study of T cell responses to AZD1222 COVID-19 vaccine. The protocol was immunoSEQ multiplex PCR, while the TCRdb copy is restricted to in-frame clones and leaves out a portion. The sample lists 110,000 to 150,000 clones, around 92% seen once, with about 3% in the top ten. The source was peripheral blood, collected on day 0 of AZD1222 vaccination. These receptors were taken from an adult in good health.

The chain has TRBV4-2 and TRBJ2-5, with 7 positions matching TRBD2. CDR1 and CDR2 (germline): LGHNA, YNFKEQ. V shed 2 bases and J 5 bases; nucleotides not matched to a gene: 17. This CDR3 has 18 residues. The CDR3 DNA reads as TGTGCCAGCAGCCAAAGGTCTTTGGGGGGAGGGCCAAGGGAGACCCAGTACTTC. The encoded protein is CASSQRSLGGGPRETQYF.

V gene TRBV4-3 combines with J gene TRBJ1-1; no definite D call. The CDR3 totals 15 residues. V lost 1 base and J lost 1, with 10 bases in between. Germline V gives CDR1 LGHNA, CDR2 YSLEER. CDR3 nucleotide sequence: TGCGCCAGCAGCCAAGGTGGAGGGCGGAACACTGAAGCTTTCTTT. Translating gives CASSQGGGRNTEAFF.

The CDR3 sequence: CASSEPTGGTGNTIYF. CDR3 nucleotides: TGTGCCAGCAGTGAACCCACAGGAGGGACTGGAAACACCATATATTTT. The chain uses TRBV2 and TRBJ1-3, with D possibly being TRBD1 (5 bases). Trimming removed 2 bases at V and 2 bases at J, with 13 bases between. Germline assignment: CDR1 SNHLY and CDR2 FYNNEI. CDR3 length equals 16 residues. Looking up the rest from reference TRBV2 and TRBJ1-3 gives the full variable domain: EPEVTQTPSHQVTQMGQEVILRCVPISNHLYFYWYRQILGQKVEFLVSFYNNEISEKSEIFDDQFSVERPDGSNFTLKIRSTKLEDSAMYFCASSEPTGGTGNTIYFGEGSWLTVV.

The rearrangement links TRBV9 to TRBJ2-1, with 7 bases lining up with TRBD2. Looked up from germline, CDR1 is SGDLS and CDR2 is YYNGEE. CDR3 length: 14 amino acids. After removal of 7 bases from V and 7 bases from J, the junction contained 11 bases not matched to a gene. The DNA of the CDR3 is TGTGCCAGCGGGCGGGACTACCCTCGAAATGAGCAGTTCTTC. It specifies CASGRDYPRNEQFF. Drawing the rest from reference TRBV9 and TRBJ2-1, the complete variable domain is DSGVTQTPKHLITATGQRVTLRCSPRSGDLSVYWYQQSLDQGLQFLIQYYNGEERAKGNILERFSAQQFPDLHSELNLSSLELGDSALYFCASGRDYPRNEQFFGPGTRLTVL.

The chain is built from TRBV4-1 and TRBJ1-6, with 7 bases fitting TRBD1. V lost 4 bases and J lost 2; bases outside the gene matches: 5. This CDR3 comprises 16 residues. Germline V gene sequence: CDR1 MGHRA, CDR2 YSYEKL. CDR3 sequence: CASSPRQGAYNSPLHF. The DNA of the CDR3 is TGCGCCAGCAGCCCCCGACAGGGTGCCTATAATTCACCCCTCCACTTT.